The entry below describes one T cell receptor (beta chain). Its target is unknown. The sample belongs to a study of T cell responses to AZD1222 COVID-19 vaccine. Study conclusions and caveats: Spike-specific TCR breadth and depth rose after two AZD1222 doses.

The CDR3 runs to 13 residues. Trimming removed 1 base at V and 8 bases at J, with 11 bases between. Germline CDR1 is SEHNR and CDR2 is FQNEAQ (reference sequence). The table came from immunoSEQ multiplex PCR; TCRdb's copy has only in-frame clones and leaves some out. Seen here are 150,000 to 160,000 clones, about 89% observed once, and the top ten hold about 9.8%. Sequenced here: peripheral blood, sampled 28 days after the second AZD1222 dose. This chain uses TRBV7-9 with TRBJ1-2; D unclear. This TCR derives from an adult who received the AZD1222 COVID-19 vaccine. CDR3 region: CASSLGTVGGYTF. DNA of the CDR3: TGTGCCAGCAGCTTAGGGACGGTTGGAGGCTACACCTTC.